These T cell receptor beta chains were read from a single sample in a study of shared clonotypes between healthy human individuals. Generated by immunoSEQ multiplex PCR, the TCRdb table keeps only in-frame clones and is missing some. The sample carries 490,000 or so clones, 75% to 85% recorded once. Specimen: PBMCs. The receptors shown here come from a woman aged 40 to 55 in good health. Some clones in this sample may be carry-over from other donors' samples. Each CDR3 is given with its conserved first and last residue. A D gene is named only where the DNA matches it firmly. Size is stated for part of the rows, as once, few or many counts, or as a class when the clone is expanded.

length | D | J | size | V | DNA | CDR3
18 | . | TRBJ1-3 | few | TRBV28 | TGTGCCAGCAGTTTATCTCATAGGGCCTGGACAGTAAGAAACACCATATATTTT | CASSLSHRAWTVRNTIYF
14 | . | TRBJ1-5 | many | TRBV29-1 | TGCAGCGTTGCCGAGGGCTATAGCAATCAGCCCCAGCATTTT | CSVAEGYSNQPQHF
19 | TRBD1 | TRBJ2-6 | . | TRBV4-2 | TGTGCCAGCAGCCAAGTGACAGGGGGCGTAAGTTCTGGGGCCAACGTCCTGACTTTC | CASSQVTGGVSSGANVLTF
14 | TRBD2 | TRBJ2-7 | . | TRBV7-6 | TGTGCCAGCTCAAGACTAGCGGGAGGAGGCGAGCAGTACTTC | CASSRLAGGGEQYF
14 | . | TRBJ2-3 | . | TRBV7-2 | TGTGCCAGCAGCGAGTACCGTGGGGGAAATACGCAGTATTTT | CASSEYRGGNTQYF
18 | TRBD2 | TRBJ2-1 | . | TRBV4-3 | TGCGCCAGCAGCCAAGGCCTAGCGGGAGGGAGGGGTTTGGGTGAGCAGTTCTTC | CASSQGLAGGRGLGEQFF
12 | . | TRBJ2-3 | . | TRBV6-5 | TGTGCCAGCAGTCGAAGCACAGATACGCAGTATTTT | CASSRSTDTQYF
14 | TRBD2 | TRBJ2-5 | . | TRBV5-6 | TGTGCCAGCAGCTTGGCCTCGGGGGGTGAGACCCAGTACTTC | CASSLASGGETQYF
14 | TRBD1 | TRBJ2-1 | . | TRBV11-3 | TGTGCCAGCAGCTCCGGGACAGGGAGGAATGAGCAGTTCTTC | CASSSGTGRNEQFF
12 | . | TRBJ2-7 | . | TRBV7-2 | TGTGCCAGCAGCTTAGGAACTAGTTTTCAGTACTTC | CASSLGTSFQYF
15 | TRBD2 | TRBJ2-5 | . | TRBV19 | TGTGCCAGTAAGACTCAAGCGGGAGGGCGAGAGACCCAGTACTTC | CASKTQAGGRETQYF
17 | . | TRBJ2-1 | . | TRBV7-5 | TGTGTCAGAAGCTTAGAGCGGGTAGCGGGAGCTGGGAATGAGCAGTTCTTC | CVRSLERVAGAGNEQFF
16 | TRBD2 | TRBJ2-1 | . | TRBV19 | TGTGCCAGTCGGGAGGCTAGGGCGAGCTCCTACAATGAGCAGTTCTTC | CASREARASSYNEQFF
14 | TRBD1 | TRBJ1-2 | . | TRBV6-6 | TGTGCCAGCAGTAGGACAGGGGGGGACTATGGCTACACCTTC | CASSRTGGDYGYTF
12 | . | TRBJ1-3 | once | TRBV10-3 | TGTGCCCTCACAGGTTCTGGAAACACCATATATTTT | CALTGSGNTIYF
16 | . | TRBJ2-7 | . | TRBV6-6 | TGTGCCAGCAGTTACCTCGGGACTAACCAGGGGGGTGAGCAGTACTTC | CASSYLGTNQGGEQYF
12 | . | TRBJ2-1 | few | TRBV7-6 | TGTGCCAGCAGCGCCTCACCCAATGAGCAGTTCTTC | CASSASPNEQFF
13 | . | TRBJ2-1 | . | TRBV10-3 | TGTGCCATCACCGGGACTGAGAACAATGAGCAGTTCTTC | CAITGTENNEQFF
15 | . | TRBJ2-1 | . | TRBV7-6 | TGTGCCAGCAGCCCCGAACTAAACTCCTACAATGAGCAGTTCTTC | CASSPELNSYNEQFF
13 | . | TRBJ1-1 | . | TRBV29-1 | TGCAGCGTATGGGATGGGCGAACCACTGAAGCTCTCTTT | CSVWDGRTTEALF
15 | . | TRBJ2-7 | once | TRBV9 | TGTGCCAGCAGCGTAGTGAGGTCCGCCTGGCTCGAGCAGTACTTC | CASSVVRSAWLEQYF
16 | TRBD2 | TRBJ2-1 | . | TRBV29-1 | TGCAGCGTTGAGCTCTCGGGAGCGGGATTTAGGAATGAGCAGTTCTTC | CSVELSGAGFRNEQFF
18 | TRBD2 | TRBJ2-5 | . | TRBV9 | TGTGCCAGCTCACTAATAGGACTAGCGGGGCGGGTAGGGGAGACCCAGTACTTC | CASSLIGLAGRVGETQYF
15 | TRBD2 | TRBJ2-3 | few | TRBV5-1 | TGCGCCAGCAGCTGGACTAGCGGAACCACAGATACGCAGTATTTT | CASSWTSGTTDTQYF
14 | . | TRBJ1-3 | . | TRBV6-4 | TGTGCCAGCAGTCCCGAGGGGAAAGGGAACACCATATATTTT | CASSPEGKGNTIYF
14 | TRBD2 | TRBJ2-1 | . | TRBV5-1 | TGCGCCAGCCAGACTAGCGGGGGTTACAATGAGCAGTTCTTC | CASQTSGGYNEQFF
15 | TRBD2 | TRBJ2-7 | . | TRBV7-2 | TGTGCCAGCAGCTTAACTAGCGGGAGTTCCTACGAGCAGTACTTC | CASSLTSGSSYEQYF
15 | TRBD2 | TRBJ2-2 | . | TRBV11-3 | TGTGCCAGCAGCTACGGGACTAGCCCCACCGGGGAGCTGTTTTTT | CASSYGTSPTGELFF
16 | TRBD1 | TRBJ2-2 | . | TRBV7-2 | TGTGCCAGCAGCTTGCCGGGACAGGTTCTTACCGGGGAGCTGTTTTTT | CASSLPGQVLTGELFF